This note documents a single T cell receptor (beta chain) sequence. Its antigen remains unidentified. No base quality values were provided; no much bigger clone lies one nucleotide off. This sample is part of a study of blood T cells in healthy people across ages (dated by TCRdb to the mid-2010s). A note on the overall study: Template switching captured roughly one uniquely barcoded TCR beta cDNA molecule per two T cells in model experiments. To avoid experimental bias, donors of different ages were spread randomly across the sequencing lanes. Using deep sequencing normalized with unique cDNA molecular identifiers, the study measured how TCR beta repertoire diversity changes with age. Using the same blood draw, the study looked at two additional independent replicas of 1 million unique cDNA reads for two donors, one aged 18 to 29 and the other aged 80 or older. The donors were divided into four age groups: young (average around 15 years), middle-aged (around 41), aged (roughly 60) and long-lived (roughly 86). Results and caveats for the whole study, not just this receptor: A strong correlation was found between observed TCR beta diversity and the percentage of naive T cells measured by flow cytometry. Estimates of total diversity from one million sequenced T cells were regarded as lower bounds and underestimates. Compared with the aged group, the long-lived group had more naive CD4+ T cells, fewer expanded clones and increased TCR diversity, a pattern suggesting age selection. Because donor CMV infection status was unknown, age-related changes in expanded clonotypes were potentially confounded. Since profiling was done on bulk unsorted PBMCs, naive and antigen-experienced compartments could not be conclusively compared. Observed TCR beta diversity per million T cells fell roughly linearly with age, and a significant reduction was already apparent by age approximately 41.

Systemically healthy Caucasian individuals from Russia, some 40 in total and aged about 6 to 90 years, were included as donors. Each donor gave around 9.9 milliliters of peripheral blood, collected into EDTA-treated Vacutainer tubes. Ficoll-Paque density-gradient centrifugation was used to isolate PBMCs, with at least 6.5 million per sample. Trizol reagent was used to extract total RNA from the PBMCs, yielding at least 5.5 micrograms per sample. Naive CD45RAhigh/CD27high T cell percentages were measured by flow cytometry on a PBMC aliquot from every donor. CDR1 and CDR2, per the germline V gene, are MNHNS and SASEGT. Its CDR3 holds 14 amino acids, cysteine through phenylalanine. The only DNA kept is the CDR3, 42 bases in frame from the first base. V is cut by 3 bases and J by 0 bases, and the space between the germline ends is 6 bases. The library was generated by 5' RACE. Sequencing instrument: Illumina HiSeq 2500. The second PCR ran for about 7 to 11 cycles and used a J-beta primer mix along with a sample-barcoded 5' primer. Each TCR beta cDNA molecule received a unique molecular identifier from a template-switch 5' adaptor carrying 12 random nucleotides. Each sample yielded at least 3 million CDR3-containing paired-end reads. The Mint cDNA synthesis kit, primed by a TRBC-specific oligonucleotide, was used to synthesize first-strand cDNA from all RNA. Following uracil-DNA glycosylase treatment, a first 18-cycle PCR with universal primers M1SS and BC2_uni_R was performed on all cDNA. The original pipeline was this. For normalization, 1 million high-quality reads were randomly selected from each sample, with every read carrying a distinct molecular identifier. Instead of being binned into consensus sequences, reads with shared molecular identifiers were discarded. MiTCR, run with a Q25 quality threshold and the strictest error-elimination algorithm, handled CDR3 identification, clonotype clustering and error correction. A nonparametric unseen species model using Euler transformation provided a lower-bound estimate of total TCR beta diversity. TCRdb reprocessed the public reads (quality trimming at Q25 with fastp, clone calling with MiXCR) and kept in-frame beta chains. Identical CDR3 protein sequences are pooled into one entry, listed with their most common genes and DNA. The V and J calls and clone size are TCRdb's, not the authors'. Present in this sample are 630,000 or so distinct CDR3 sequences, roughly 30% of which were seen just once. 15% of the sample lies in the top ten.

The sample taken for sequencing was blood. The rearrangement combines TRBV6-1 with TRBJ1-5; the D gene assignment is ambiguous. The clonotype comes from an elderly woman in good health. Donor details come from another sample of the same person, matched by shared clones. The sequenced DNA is TGTGCCAGCAGTGATTTATATAGCAATCAGCCCCAGCATTTT. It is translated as CASSDLYSNQPQHF.